Below, 28 T cell receptor beta chains from the same sample are listed, as sequenced in a study of blood T cell repertoires in COVID-19. The protocol was immunoSEQ multiplex PCR, while the TCRdb copy is restricted to in-frame clones and leaves out a portion. The sample lists roughly 250,000 clones; about 70% were seen once. Specimen: peripheral blood. The receptors originated from a woman over 75 with acute or convalescent COVID-19.

The chain uses TRBV6-5 and TRBJ2-7, with D possibly matching TRBD2 (7 bases). The V and J ends lost 6 bases and 0 bases respectively, with 12 bases between them. This CDR3 has 14 amino acids. Germline values: CDR1 MNHEY, CDR2 SVGAGI. As DNA, the CDR3 is TGTGCCAGCAGGAGCGGGACAAACTCCTACGAGCAGTACTTC. Protein product: CASRSGTNSYEQYF.

This chain joins TRBV30 and TRBJ2-1; D unresolved. Trimming left V 0 bases short and J 6 bases short, with 3 bases between. CDR1 is GTSNPN and CDR2 is SVGIG in the germline V gene (reference sequence). This CDR3 spans 11 amino acids. In DNA form, the CDR3 reads TGTGCCTGGAGTGTACTCAATGAGCAGTTCTTC. Protein sequence: CAWSVLNEQFF.

The chain joins TRBV5-1 to TRBJ1-2; D is unresolved. V was shortened by 5 bases and J by 3 bases, with 11 bases between the two germline ends. This CDR3 is built from 13 residues. CDR1 is SGHRS and CDR2 is YFSETQ in the germline V gene. CDR3 DNA sequence: TGCGCCAGCAGTTTGAACAGTCACTATGGCTACACCTTC. Amino acid sequence: CASSLNSHYGYTF.

V gene TRBV4-3 combines with J gene TRBJ1-2, with D perhaps matching TRBD1 (5 bases). The CDR3 extends over 15 amino acids. V shed 1 base and J shed 4 bases, with 13 bases lying between them. Per the germline V gene, CDR1 is LGHNA and CDR2 is YSLEER. In DNA, the CDR3 is TGCGCCAGCAGCCAAGGCAGGGAAGTAGTCTATGGCTACACCTTC. Its protein product is CASSQGREVVYGYTF.

This clone was seen only a few times. The V gene is TRBV7-9, the J gene TRBJ1-1; 10 nucleotides match TRBD1. Trimming removed 5 bases from V and 3 bases from J; junction bases left unmatched: 6. Per germline, CDR1 SEHNR and CDR2 FQNEAQ (reference sequence). The CDR3 contains 15 residues. The CDR3 bases are TGTGCCAGCAGCCCCGACAGGGGGCTGTACACTGAAGCTTTCTTT. Its protein product is CASSPDRGLYTEAFF. Looking up the rest from reference TRBV7-9 and TRBJ1-1 gives the full variable domain: DTGVSQNPRHKITKRGQNVTFRCDPISEHNRLYWYRQTLGQGPEFLTYFQNEAQLEKSRLLSDRFSAERPKGSFSTLEIQRTEQGDSAMYLCASSPDRGLYTEAFFGQGTRLTVV.

The J gene is TRBJ1-1, the V gene TRBV2; TRBD1 matches at 7 bases. The junction had 3 bases not matched to a gene; V was cut back by 6 bases and J by 2 bases. The length of the CDR3 is 13 residues. Per the germline V gene, CDR1 is SNHLY and CDR2 is FYNNEI. The CDR3 reads CASRRQGNTEAFF. The CDR3 DNA reads TGTGCCAGCAGGAGACAGGGCAACACTGAAGCTTTCTTT.

The rearrangement joins TRBV2 to TRBJ1-6; the D gene is possibly TRBD1 (5 bases). The CDR3 has 15 amino acids. V was shortened by 4 bases and J by 3 bases, with 10 bases between the two germline ends. The germline CDR1 and CDR2 sequences are SNHLY and FYNNEI. As DNA, the CDR3 is TGTGCCAGCAGTGTGGAAAGGGGCTATAATTCACCCCTCCACTTT. Amino acid sequence: CASSVERGYNSPLHF.

V and J are TRBV19 and TRBJ1-5, with TRBD1 matching 9 bases. Per germline, CDR1 LNHDA and CDR2 SQIVND (reference sequence). V trimming: 7 bases; J trimming: 3 bases; junction bases outside the gene matches: 7. The CDR3 is 15 amino acids. The CDR3 is CASTTGGRDNQPQHF. In DNA, the CDR3 is TGTGCCAGTACTACAGGGGGCAGGGACAATCAGCCCCAGCATTTT.

The rearrangement uses TRBV3-1 (or the pseudogene TRBV3-2) and TRBJ1-2; possible D gene TRBD1, 6 bases. Deletions cut 5 bases from V and 12 bases from J, with 25 bases between. There are 15 residues in the CDR3. Per the germline V gene, CDR1 is LGHDT and CDR2 is YNNKEL (reference sequence). CDR3 bases: TGTGCCAGCAGCTTACGGCCGGGCAGGGGACCGGGAAACACCTTC. Protein sequence: CASSLRPGRGPGNTF.

The chain carries TRBV2 and TRBJ2-1; the match to TRBD2 covers 15 bases. The germline V gene has CDR1 SNHLY and CDR2 FYNNEI. The CDR3 spans 16 residues. The ends lost 6 bases at V and 2 bases at J; junction bases unmatched: 2. CDR3 in DNA: TGTGCCAGCAGCGGGACTAGCGGGGGGACCTACAATGAGCAGTTCTTC. Protein product: CASSGTSGGTYNEQFF.

The chain is built from TRBV19 and TRBJ2-1, with 7 bases fitting TRBD1. This CDR3 is built from 16 residues. J gave up 6 bases and V 5 bases, and 13 bases lay outside the gene matches. Germline loops: CDR1 LNHDA, CDR2 SQIVND (reference sequence). In DNA form, the CDR3 reads TGTGCCAGTAGTTCGAATGACAGGGTCGACCCCAATGAGCAGTTCTTC. Translation: CASSSNDRVDPNEQFF.

V gene TRBV2 combines with J gene TRBJ2-5; D remains ambiguous. Trimming took off 4 bases at V and 5 bases at J, with 11 bases between the two ends. CDR1 is SNHLY, CDR2 FYNNEI, per germline. The CDR3 is made up of 13 amino acids. CDR3 region: CASSGGYLETQYF. The CDR3 DNA is TGTGCCAGCAGTGGAGGCTATCTGGAGACCCAGTACTTC.

This clone was recorded many times. The rearrangement joins TRBV6-5 to TRBJ1-2; weak D call: TRBD1 (5 bases). The CDR3 contains 12 residues. The V end was cut by 8 bases, the J end by 6 bases, with 13 bases between. Germline loops: CDR1 MNHEY, CDR2 SVGAGI. For the CDR3, the DNA is TGTGCCAGCCGCGGGGCTCGAAATGGCTACACCTTC. The encoded protein is CASRGARNGYTF.

V usage is TRBV5-1 and J usage is TRBJ1-6, with TRBD1 identical over 7 bases. The CDR3 has 14 amino acids. V was clipped by 4 bases and J by 4 bases; unmatched bases: 2. Germline V gene lookup returns CDR1 SGHRS and CDR2 YFSETQ. In nucleotides, the CDR3 is TGCGCCAGCAGCACACAGGGGTATAATTCACCCCTCCACTTT. Encoded protein: CASSTQGYNSPLHF. Filled out from reference TRBV5-1 and TRBJ1-6, the complete variable domain reads KAGVTQTPRYLIKTRGQQVTLSCSPISGHRSVSWYQQTPGQGLQFLFEYFSETQRNKGNFPGRFSGRQFSNSRSEMNVSTLELGDSALYLCASSTQGYNSPLHFGNGTRLTVT.

The chain combines TRBV19 with TRBJ2-6; D remains unclear. Trimming left V 0 bases short and J 3 bases short, with 9 bases between. The CDR3 totals 16 residues. Germline lookup yields CDR1 LNHDA and CDR2 SQIVND (reference sequence). The CDR3 here is CASSIEYFGGANVLTF. The CDR3 region has the DNA TGTGCCAGTAGTATAGAATATTTCGGTGGGGCCAACGTCCTGACTTTC.

The count of this clone is one. The chain employs TRBV5-5 and TRBJ2-1, with 8 positions matching TRBD1. Germline values: CDR1 SGHKS, CDR2 YYEKEE (reference sequence). This CDR3 comprises 15 residues. V lost 5 bases to trimming and J lost 3 bases; unmatched junction nucleotides: 7. The CDR3 protein is CASSVGRGLYNEQFF. The CDR3 coding sequence is TGTGCCAGCAGTGTGGGCAGGGGGCTCTACAATGAGCAGTTCTTC.

The V gene is TRBV9, the J gene TRBJ2-3; no reliable D call. The CDR3 consists of 13 residues. The V end was cut by 0 bases, the J end by 9 bases, with 11 bases between. Per germline, CDR1 SGDLS and CDR2 YYNGEE. The CDR3 region is CASSVADGQTQYF. Written as DNA, the CDR3 is TGTGCCAGCAGCGTAGCTGATGGGCAAACGCAGTATTTT.

This clone has a handful of counts. This chain links TRBV5-1 with TRBJ2-2, with TRBD1 matching over 8 bases. Germline V CDR1 and CDR2: SGHRS, YFSETQ. The J segment lost 5 bases and the V segment lost 3 bases, leaving 9 bases of the junction unmatched. The CDR3 sequence is 16 residues long. The chain's CDR3 is CASSSLLTGVTGELFF. The CDR3 DNA sequence: TGCGCCAGCAGCTCCTTACTGACAGGGGTGACCGGGGAGCTGTTTTTT.

The CDR3 DNA reads as TGTGCCAGCAGCCTATTAGCGACCGGGGAGACCCAGTACTTC. It encodes CASSLLATGETQYF. The V and J genes are TRBV7-3 and TRBJ2-5, with D perhaps TRBD2 (5 bases). The CDR3 is made up of 14 amino acids. Germline-derived CDR1 and CDR2 are SGHTA and FQGTGA. V lost 5 bases and J lost 5, with 15 bases in between.

V is TRBV5-1 and J is TRBJ2-1; 10 positions match TRBD2. The CDR3 is 17 residues long. Per the germline V gene, CDR1 is SGHRS and CDR2 is YFSETQ. V trimming: 0 bases; J trimming: 1 base; junction bases outside the gene matches: 4. For the CDR3, the DNA is TGCGCCAGCAGCTTGGGGCCTAGCGGGGGTTCCTACAATGAGCAGTTCTTC. This sequence encodes CASSLGPSGGSYNEQFF.

The genes are TRBV11-1 and TRBJ2-7; 7 nucleotides line up with TRBD2. Germline values: CDR1 SGHAT, CDR2 FQDESV (reference sequence). This CDR3 has 16 amino acids. Trimming cost V 5 bases and J 3 bases; bases outside gene matches: 13. As DNA, the CDR3 is TGTGCCAGCAGCCCCCTAGTATCTCTAGCGGTCTACGAGCAGTACTTC. Amino acid sequence: CASSPLVSLAVYEQYF.

The chain carries TRBV9 and TRBJ1-3; the D is unclear. Germline assignment: CDR1 SGDLS and CDR2 YYNGEE. The V and J ends lost 0 bases and 3 bases respectively, with 4 bases between them. CDR3 length: 13 residues. The CDR3 sequence: CASSVDYGNTIYF. The CDR3 DNA sequence: TGTGCCAGCAGCGTAGATTATGGAAACACCATATATTTT.

The chain carries TRBV7-2 and TRBJ2-2; 8 bases agree with TRBD1. CDR1 and CDR2 from the germline V gene are SGHTA and FQGNSA. Trimming removed 3 bases from V and 5 bases from J; junction bases left unmatched: 5. CDR3 length equals 15 residues. The CDR3 DNA is TGTGCCAGCAGCTTGGCAGGGGGCGCGACCGGGGAGCTGTTTTTT. This encodes CASSLAGGATGELFF.

The chain uses TRBV24-1 and TRBJ1-4; D is uncertain. The CDR3 consists of 14 residues. CDR1 KGHDR and CDR2 SFDVKD come from the germline V gene. Trimming took 9 bases from V and 5 from J, leaving 15 bases between them. This CDR3 reads CATGLAPQNEKLFF. The DNA for the CDR3 is TGTGCCACCGGCCTTGCCCCGCAGAATGAAAAACTGTTTTTT.

The CDR3 reads CASRTGTGKVDTQYF. CDR3 nucleotides: TGTGCCAGCAGGACCGGGACAGGGAAGGTGGATACGCAGTATTTT. The chain combines TRBV6-5 with TRBJ2-3; TRBD1 matches at 9 bases. The J segment lost 6 bases and the V segment lost 6 bases, leaving 10 bases of the junction unmatched. Germline CDR1 is MNHEY and CDR2 is SVGAGI. The CDR3 is 15 residues long.

This chain connects TRBV6-2 or TRBV6-3 to TRBJ2-3; 10 positions agree with TRBD2. The junction had 11 bases not matched to a gene; V was cut back by 0 bases and J by 5 bases. This CDR3 comprises 18 residues. Germline V lookup: CDR1 MNHEY, CDR2 SVGEGT. For the CDR3, the DNA is TGTGCCAGCAGTTACTCAGCGGGGGGGCTGTTTGTAAGAGATACGCAGTATTTT. This gives the protein CASSYSAGGLFVRDTQYF.

The CDR3 sequence: CASSLVPGRNTGELFF. The CDR3 DNA follows: TGTGCCAGCAGCTTGGTTCCCGGTCGTAACACCGGGGAGCTGTTTTTT. This rearrangement joins TRBV5-6 to TRBJ2-2; D is unclear. Trimming cost V 0 bases and J 2 bases, with 11 bases left between them. Per germline, CDR1 SGHDT and CDR2 YYEEEE. The CDR3 covers 16 residues. The whole variable domain, filled in from reference TRBV5-6 and TRBJ2-2, reads DAGVTQSPTHLIKTRGQQVTLRCSPKSGHDTVSWYQQALGQGPQFIFQYYEEEERQRGNFPDRFSGHQFPNYSSELNVNALLLGDSALYLCASSLVPGRNTGELFFGEGSRLTVL.

In this sample, this clone turned up once. The V and J genes are TRBV27 and TRBJ1-2; D unresolved. V gave up 5 bases and J gave up 6 bases, with 19 bases separating them. The CDR3 spans 15 residues. Looked up from germline, CDR1 is MNHEY and CDR2 is SMNVEV (reference sequence). The CDR3, as DNA: TGTGCCAGCAGTCCCCGGAGGGAAAGTGTACATGGCTACACCTTC. The encoded protein is CASSPRRESVHGYTF.